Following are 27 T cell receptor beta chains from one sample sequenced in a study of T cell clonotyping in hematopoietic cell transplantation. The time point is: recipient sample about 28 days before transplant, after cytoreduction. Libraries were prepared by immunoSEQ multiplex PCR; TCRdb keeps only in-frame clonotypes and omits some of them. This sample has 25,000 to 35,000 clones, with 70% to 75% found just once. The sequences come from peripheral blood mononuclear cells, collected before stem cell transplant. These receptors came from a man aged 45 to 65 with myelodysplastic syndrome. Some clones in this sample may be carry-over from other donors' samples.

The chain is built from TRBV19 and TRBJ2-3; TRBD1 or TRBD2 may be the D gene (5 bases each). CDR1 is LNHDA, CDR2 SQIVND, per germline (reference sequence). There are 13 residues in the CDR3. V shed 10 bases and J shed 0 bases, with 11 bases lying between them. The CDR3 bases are TGTGCCACGGGACGTACTAGCACAGATACGCAGTATTTT. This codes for CATGRTSTDTQYF.

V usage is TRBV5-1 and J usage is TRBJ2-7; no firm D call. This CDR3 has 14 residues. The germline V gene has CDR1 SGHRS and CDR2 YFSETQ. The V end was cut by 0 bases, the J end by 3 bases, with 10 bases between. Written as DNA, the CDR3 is TGCGCCAGCAGCTTGGGGGCGTTGGTCTACGAGCAGTACTTC. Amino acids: CASSLGALVYEQYF.

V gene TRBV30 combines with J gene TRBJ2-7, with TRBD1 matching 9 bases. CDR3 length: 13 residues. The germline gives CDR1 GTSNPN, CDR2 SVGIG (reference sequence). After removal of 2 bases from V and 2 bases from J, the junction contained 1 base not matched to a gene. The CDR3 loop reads CAWSTGGAYEQYF. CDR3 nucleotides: TGTGCCTGGAGTACAGGGGGCGCCTACGAGCAGTACTTC.

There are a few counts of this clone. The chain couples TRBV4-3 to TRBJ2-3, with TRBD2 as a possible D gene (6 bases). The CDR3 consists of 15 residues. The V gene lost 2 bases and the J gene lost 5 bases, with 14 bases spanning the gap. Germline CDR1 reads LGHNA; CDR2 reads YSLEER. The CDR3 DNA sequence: TGCGCCAGCAGCCAAAGGATTAAAGCGGGAGATACGCAGTATTTT. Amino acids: CASSQRIKAGDTQYF.

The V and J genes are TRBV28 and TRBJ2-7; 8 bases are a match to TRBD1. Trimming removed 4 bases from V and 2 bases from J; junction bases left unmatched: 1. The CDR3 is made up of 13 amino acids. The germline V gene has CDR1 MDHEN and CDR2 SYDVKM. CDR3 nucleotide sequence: TGTGCCAGCAGTTGGGGACAGGCCTACGAGCAGTACTTC. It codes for CASSWGQAYEQYF.

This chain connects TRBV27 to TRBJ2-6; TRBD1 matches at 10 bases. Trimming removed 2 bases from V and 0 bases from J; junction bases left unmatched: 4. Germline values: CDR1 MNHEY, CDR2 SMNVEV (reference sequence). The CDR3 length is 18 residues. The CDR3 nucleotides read TGTGCCAGCAGTTTACACCGGACAGGGGGCTCTGGGGCCAACGTCCTGACTTTC. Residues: CASSLHRTGGSGANVLTF.

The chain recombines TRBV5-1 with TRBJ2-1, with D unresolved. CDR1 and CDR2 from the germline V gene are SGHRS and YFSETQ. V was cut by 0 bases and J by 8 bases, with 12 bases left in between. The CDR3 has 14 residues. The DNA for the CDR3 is TGCGCCAGCAGCTTGGATCCGGACCGCGATGAGCAGTTCTTC. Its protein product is CASSLDPDRDEQFF.

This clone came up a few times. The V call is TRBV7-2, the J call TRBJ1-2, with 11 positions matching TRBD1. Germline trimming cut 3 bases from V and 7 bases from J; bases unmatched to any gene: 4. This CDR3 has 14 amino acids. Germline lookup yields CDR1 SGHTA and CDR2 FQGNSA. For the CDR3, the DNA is TGTGCCAGCAGCTTGGGGACAGGGGGGGCTGGCTACACCTTC. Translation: CASSLGTGGAGYTF.

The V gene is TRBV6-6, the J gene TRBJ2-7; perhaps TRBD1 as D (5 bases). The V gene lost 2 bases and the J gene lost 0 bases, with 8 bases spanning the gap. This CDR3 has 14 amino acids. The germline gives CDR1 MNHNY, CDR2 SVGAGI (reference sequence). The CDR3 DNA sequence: TGTGCCAGCAGTTACACCGACAGCTCCTACGAGCAGTACTTC. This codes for CASSYTDSSYEQYF.

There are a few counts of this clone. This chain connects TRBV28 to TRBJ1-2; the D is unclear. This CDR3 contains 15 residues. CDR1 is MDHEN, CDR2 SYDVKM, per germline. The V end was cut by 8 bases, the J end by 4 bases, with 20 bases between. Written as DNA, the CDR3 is TGTGCCAGCCGTCGGTCCGGGGTACCTAGCTATGGCTACACCTTC. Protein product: CASRRSGVPSYGYTF.

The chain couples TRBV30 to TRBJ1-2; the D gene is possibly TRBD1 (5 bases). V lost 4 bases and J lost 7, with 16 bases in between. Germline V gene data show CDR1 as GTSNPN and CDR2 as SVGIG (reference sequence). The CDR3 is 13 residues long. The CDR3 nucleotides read TGTGCCTGGAATAGGGGTTCGGCGGGTGGCTACACCTTC. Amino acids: CAWNRGSAGGYTF.

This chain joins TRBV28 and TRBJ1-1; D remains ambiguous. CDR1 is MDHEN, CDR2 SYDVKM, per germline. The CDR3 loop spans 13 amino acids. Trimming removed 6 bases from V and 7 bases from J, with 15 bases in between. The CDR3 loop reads CASSPQFEGEAFF. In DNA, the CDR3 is TGTGCCAGCAGCCCCCAGTTCGAGGGTGAAGCTTTCTTT.

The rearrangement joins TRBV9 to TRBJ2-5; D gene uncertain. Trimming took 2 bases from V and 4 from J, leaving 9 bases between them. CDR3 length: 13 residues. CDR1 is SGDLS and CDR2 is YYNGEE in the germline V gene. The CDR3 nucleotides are TGTGCCAGCAGCGTTTGGTCGGGAGAGACCCAGTACTTC. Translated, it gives CASSVWSGETQYF.

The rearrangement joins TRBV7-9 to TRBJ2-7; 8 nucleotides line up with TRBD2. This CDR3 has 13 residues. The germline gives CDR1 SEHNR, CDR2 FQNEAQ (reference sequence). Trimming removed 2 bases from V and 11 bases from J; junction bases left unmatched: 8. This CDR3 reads CASSLSERELKYF. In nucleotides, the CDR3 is TGTGCCAGCAGCTTATCTGAGCGGGAGCTGAAGTACTTC.

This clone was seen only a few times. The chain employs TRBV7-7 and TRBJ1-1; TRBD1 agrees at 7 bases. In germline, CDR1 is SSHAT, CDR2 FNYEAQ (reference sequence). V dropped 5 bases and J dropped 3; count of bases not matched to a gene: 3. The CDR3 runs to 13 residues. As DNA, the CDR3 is TGTGCCAGCAGCCTTACAGGGGACACTGAAGCTTTCTTT. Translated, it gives CASSLTGDTEAFF.

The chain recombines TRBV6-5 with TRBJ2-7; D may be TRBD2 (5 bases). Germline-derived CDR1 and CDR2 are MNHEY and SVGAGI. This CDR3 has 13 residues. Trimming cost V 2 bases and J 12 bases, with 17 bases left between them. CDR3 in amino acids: CASSYRGLVRSYF. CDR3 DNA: TGTGCCAGCAGTTACCGGGGATTAGTTAGGTCGTACTTC.

This CDR3 reads CAWTAKVQPQHF. The CDR3 bases are TGTGCCTGGACCGCCAAGGTTCAGCCCCAGCATTTT. The chain is built from TRBV30 and TRBJ1-5; D remains unclear. Germline V lookup: CDR1 GTSNPN, CDR2 SVGIG (reference sequence). V was cut by 4 bases and J by 6 bases, with 10 bases left in between. The length of the CDR3 is 12 residues.

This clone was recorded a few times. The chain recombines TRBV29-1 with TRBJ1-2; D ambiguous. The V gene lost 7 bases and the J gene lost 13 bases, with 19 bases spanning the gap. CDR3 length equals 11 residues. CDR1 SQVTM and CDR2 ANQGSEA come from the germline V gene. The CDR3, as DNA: TGCAGCGCCGGTTGGGAGAGAGAAGGCACCTTC. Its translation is CSAGWEREGTF.

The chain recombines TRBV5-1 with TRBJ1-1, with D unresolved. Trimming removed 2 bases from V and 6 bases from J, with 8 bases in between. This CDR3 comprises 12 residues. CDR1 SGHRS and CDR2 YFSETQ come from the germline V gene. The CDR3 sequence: CASSLNSAEAFF. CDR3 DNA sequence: TGCGCCAGCAGCTTAAACAGCGCTGAAGCTTTCTTT.

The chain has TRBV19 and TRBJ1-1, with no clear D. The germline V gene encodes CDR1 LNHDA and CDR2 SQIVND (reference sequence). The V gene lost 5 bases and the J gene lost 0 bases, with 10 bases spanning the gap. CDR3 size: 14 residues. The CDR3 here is CASSPAGLNTEAFF. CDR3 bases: TGTGCCAGTAGTCCGGCGGGTCTGAACACTGAAGCTTTCTTT. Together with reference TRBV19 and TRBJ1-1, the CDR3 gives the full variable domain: DGGITQSPKYLFRKEGQNVTLSCEQNLNHDAMYWYRQDPGQGLRLIYYSQIVNDFQKGDIAEGYSVSREKKESFPLTVTSAQKNPTAFYLCASSPAGLNTEAFFGQGTRLTVV.

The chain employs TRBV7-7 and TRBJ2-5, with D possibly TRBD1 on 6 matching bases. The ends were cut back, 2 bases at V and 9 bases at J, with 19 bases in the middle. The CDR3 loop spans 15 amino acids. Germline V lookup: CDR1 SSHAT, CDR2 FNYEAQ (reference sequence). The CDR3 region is CASSLRPGALAAQYF. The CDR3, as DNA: TGTGCCAGCAGCTTACGACCAGGGGCCCTAGCAGCCCAGTACTTC. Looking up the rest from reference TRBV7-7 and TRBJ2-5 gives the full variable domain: GAGVSQSPRYKVTKRGQDVTLRCDPISSHATLYWYQQALGQGPEFLTYFNYEAQPDKSGLPSDRFSAERPEGSISTLTIQRTEQRDSAMYRCASSLRPGALAAQYFGPGTRLLVL.

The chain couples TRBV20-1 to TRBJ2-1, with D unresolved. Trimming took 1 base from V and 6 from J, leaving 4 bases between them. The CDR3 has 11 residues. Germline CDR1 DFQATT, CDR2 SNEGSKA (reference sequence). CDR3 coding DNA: TGCAGTGCTAGAGGGGGCAATGAGCAGTTCTTC. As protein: CSARGGNEQFF.

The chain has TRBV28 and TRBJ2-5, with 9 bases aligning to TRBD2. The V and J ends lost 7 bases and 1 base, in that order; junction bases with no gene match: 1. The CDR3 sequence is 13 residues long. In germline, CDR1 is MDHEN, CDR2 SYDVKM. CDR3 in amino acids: CASMRGGQETQYF. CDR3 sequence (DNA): TGTGCCAGCATGCGGGGGGGCCAAGAGACCCAGTACTTC.

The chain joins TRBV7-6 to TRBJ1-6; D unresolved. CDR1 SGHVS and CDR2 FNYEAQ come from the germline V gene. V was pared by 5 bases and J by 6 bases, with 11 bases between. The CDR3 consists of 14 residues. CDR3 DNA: TGTGCCAGCAGCCCTAACGTGAGTAATTCACCCCTCCACTTT. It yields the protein CASSPNVSNSPLHF. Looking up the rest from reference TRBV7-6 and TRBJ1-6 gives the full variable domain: GAGVSQSPRYKVTKRGQDVALRCDPISGHVSLYWYRQALGQGPEFLTYFNYEAQQDKSGLPNDRFSAERPEGSISTLTIQRTEQRDSAMYRCASSPNVSNSPLHFGNGTRLTVT.

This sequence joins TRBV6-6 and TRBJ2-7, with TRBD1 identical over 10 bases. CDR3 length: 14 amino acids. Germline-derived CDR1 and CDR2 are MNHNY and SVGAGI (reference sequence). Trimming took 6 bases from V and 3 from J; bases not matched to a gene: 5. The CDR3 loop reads CASRTGTGVYEQYF. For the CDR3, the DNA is TGTGCCAGCAGAACCGGGACAGGGGTCTACGAGCAGTACTTC.

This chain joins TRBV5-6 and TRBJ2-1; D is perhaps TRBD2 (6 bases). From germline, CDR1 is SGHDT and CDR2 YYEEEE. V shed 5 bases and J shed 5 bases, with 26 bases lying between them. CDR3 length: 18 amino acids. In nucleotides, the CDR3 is TGTGCCAGCAGTAATGGGGGTCTACTAGGGCGGGGCGACAATGAGCAGTTCTTC. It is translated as CASSNGGLLGRGDNEQFF.

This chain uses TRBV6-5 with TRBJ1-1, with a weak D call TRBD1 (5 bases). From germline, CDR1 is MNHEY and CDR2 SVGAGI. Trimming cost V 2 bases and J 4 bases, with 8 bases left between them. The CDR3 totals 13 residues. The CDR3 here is CASSYGGTTEAFF. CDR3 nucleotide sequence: TGTGCCAGCAGTTACGGGGGGACCACTGAAGCTTTCTTT.